The 6 T cell receptor beta chains given below trace back to one sample, sequenced in a study of blood T cells in healthy people across ages. Primers used in a second PCR of about 7 to 12 cycles were a sample-barcoded 5' primer and a J-beta primer mix. TCRdb independently ran MiXCR on the 5' RACE reads; one entry per CDR3 protein. The data contain some 920,000 distinct CDR3 sequences, roughly 47% of them singletons. The sequencing sample was made of blood. The receptors come from a woman between 55 and 75 years old in good health.

In its sample, this clonotype was seen once. The CDR3 DNA reads TGCGCCAGCAGTGACCCCTCCTGGGAGACCCAGTACTTC. Protein: CASSDPSWETQYF. V usage is TRBV10-1 and J usage is TRBJ2-5; D gene ambiguous. The CDR3 extends over 13 amino acids. CDR1 is WNHNN, CDR2 SYGVQD, per germline (reference sequence). The V end lost 3 bases, the J end lost 5 bases, and 10 bases lay between the germline ends.

The chain uses TRBV10-3 and TRBJ1-4, with D possibly being TRBD1 (6 bases). Germline V lookup: CDR1 ENHRY, CDR2 SYGVKD. The V gene lost 2 bases and the J gene lost 8 bases, with 9 bases spanning the gap. The CDR3 has 13 residues. The CDR3 region has the DNA TGTGCCATCAGTGAGAGGCAGGGGGAAAAACTGTTTTTT. Its translation is CAISERQGEKLFF.

A note on this clonotype: At one of its ends the junction is not consistent with the germline gene, which may arise from a read error. The V gene is TRBV28, the J gene TRBJ2-5; the D gene is possibly TRBD1 (6 bases). The CDR3 consists of 12 residues. Germline V gene lookup returns CDR1 MDHEN and CDR2 SYDVKM. The CDR3 is CVSSHRDREQYF. CDR3 coding DNA: TGTGTCAGCAGTCACAGGGATAGGGAGCAGTACTTC. Full variable domain (remainder filled in from reference TRBV28 and TRBJ2-5): DVKVTQSSRYLVKRTGEKVFLECVQDMDHENMFWYRQDPGLGLRLIYFSYDVKMKEKGDIPEGYSVSREKKERFSLILESASTNQTSMYLCVSSHRDREQYFGPGTRLLVL.

The chain is built from TRBV5-6 and TRBJ1-4, with 8 bases matching TRBD1. The CDR3 length is 14 residues. Germline values: CDR1 SGHDT, CDR2 YYEEEE. The junction had 6 bases not matched to a gene; V was cut back by 4 bases and J by 7 bases. The CDR3 loop reads CASSRTGPAEKLFF. The DNA of the CDR3 is TGTGCCAGCAGCCGGACAGGGCCGGCTGAAAAACTGTTTTTT.

J is TRBJ2-1 and V is TRBV12-5; 12 bases align to TRBD2. Germline assignment: CDR1 LGHNT and CDR2 FRNRAP. V dropped 0 bases and J dropped 4; count of bases not matched to a gene: 4. This CDR3 spans 17 amino acids. The CDR3 region is CASGLVLTSGSYNEQFF. The CDR3 bases are TGTGCTAGTGGTTTGGTTCTGACTAGCGGGAGTTACAATGAGCAGTTCTTC.

The chain links TRBV5-1 to TRBJ2-7, with 7 bases matching TRBD2. J lost 3 bases, V lost 3 bases, and 9 bases had no gene match. This CDR3 spans 15 amino acids. The V gene's germline CDR1 is SGHRS and CDR2 YFSETQ. CDR3 bases: TGCGCCAGCAGCTGGGAGGCGGGAGCGGACTACGAGCAGTACTTC. This translates into CASSWEAGADYEQYF.